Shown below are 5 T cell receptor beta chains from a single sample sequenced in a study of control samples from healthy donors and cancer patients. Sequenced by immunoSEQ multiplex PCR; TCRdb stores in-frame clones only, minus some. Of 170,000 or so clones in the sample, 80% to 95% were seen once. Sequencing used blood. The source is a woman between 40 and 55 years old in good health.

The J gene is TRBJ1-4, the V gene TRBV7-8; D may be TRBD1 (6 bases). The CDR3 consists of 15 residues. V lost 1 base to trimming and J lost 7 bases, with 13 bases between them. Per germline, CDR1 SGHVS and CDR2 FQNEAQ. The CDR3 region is CASSLEGGLGEKLFF. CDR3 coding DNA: TGTGCCAGCAGCTTAGAAGGGGGGCTCGGTGAAAAACTGTTTTTT.

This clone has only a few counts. Written as DNA, the CDR3 is TGTGCCAGCAGCTTACAGGCGGCGGGACAGGGTCGCTACGAGCAGTACTTC. Its translation is CASSLQAAGQGRYEQYF. This rearrangement joins TRBV7-2 to TRBJ2-7, with TRBD1 matching 9 bases. V lost 2 bases and J lost 3; bases outside the gene matches: 11. The CDR3 is 17 amino acids. Germline V gives CDR1 SGHTA, CDR2 FQGNSA.

This chain's CDR3 is CASSPRGLGTEAFF. The CDR3 DNA follows: TGTGCCAGTAGTCCCAGGGGGCTGGGGACTGAAGCTTTCTTT. V gene TRBV19 combines with J gene TRBJ1-1; 8 bases are a match to TRBD1. V trimming: 5 bases; J trimming: 5 bases; junction bases outside the gene matches: 7. Per germline, CDR1 LNHDA and CDR2 SQIVND (reference sequence). The CDR3 is made up of 14 amino acids.

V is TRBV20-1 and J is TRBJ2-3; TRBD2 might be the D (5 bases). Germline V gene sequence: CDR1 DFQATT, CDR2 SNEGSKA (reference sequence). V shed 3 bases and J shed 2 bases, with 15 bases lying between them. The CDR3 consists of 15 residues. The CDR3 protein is CSASSFGAVTDTQYF. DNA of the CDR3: TGCAGTGCTAGTAGTTTTGGAGCGGTCACAGATACGCAGTATTTT.

CDR3 in amino acids: CASSPPRTGGVDGYTF. The CDR3 nucleotides are TGTGCCAGCAGCCCTCCAAGGACAGGGGGAGTTGATGGCTACACCTTC. The chain has TRBV7-9 and TRBJ1-2; 10 positions match TRBD1. The CDR3 has 16 residues. CDR1 is SEHNR, CDR2 FQNEAQ, per germline (reference sequence). Trimming removed 5 bases from V and 6 bases from J; junction bases left unmatched: 12. Full variable domain (remainder filled in from reference TRBV7-9 and TRBJ1-2): DTGVSQNPRHKITKRGQNVTFRCDPISEHNRLYWYRQTLGQGPEFLTYFQNEAQLEKSRLLSDRFSAERPKGSFSTLEIQRTEQGDSAMYLCASSPPRTGGVDGYTFGSGTRLTVV.